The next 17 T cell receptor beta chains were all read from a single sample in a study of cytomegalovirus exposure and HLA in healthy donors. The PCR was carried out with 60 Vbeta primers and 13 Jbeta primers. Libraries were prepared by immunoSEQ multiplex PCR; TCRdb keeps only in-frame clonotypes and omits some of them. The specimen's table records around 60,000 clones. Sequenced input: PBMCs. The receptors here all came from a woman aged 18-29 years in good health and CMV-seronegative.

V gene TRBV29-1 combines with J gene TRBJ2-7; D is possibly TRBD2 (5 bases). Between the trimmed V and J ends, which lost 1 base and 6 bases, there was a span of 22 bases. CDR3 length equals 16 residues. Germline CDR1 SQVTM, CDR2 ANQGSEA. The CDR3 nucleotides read TGCAGCGTTGAAGGAGACGGATTACTCGGCGCGGGCGAGCAGTACTTC. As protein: CSVEGDGLLGAGEQYF.

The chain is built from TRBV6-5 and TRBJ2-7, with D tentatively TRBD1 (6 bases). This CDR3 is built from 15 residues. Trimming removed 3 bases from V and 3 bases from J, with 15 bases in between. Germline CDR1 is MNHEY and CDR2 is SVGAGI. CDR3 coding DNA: TGTGCCAGCAGTTATTCACAGGGTTCCGTCTACGAGCAGTACTTC. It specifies CASSYSQGSVYEQYF.

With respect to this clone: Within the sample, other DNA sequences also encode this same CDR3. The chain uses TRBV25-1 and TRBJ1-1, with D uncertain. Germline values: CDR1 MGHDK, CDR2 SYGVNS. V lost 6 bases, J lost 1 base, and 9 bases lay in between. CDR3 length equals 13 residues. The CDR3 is CASSGGGNTEAFF. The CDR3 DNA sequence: TGTGCCAGCAGCGGAGGTGGGAACACTGAAGCTTTCTTT.

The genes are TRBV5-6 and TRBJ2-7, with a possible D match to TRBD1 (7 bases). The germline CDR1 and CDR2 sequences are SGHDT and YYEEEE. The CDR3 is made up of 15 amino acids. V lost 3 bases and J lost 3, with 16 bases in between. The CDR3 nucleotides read TGTGCCAGCAGCTGGGGGGAGGACAGGTTCTACGAGCAGTACTTC. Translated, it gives CASSWGEDRFYEQYF.

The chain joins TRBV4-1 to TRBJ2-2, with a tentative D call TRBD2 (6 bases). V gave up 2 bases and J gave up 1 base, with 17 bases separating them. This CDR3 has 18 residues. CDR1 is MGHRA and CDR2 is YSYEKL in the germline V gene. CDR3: CASSQNDGGMVNTGELFF. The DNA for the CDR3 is TGCGCCAGCAGCCAAAATGATGGGGGGATGGTGAACACCGGGGAGCTGTTTTTT.

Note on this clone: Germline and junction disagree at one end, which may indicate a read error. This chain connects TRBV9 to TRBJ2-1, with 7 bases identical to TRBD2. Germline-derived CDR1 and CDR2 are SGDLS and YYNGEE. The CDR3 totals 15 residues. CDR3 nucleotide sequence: TGTGCCAGCAGCGCAAGCGGGATCTCCGACAATGAGCAGTTCTTC. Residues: CASSASGISDNEQFF. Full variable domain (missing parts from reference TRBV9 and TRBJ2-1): DSGVTQTPKHLITATGQRVTLRCSPRSGDLSVYWYQQSLDQGLQFLIQYYNGEERAKGNILERFSAQQFPDLHSELNLSSLELGDSALYFCASSASGISDNEQFFGPGTRLTVL.

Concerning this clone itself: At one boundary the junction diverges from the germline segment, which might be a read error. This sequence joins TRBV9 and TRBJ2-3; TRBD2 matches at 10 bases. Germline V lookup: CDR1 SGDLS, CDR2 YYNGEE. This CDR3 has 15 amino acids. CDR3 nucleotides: TGTGCCAGCAGCGTACTAGCGGGAGTAACAGATAAGCAGTATTTT. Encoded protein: CASSVLAGVTDKQYF.

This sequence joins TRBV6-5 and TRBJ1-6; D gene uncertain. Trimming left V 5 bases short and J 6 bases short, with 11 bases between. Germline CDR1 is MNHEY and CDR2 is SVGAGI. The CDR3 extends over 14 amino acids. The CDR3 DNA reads TGTGCCAGCAGTATCAGACTTTTTAATTCACCCCTCCACTTT. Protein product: CASSIRLFNSPLHF.

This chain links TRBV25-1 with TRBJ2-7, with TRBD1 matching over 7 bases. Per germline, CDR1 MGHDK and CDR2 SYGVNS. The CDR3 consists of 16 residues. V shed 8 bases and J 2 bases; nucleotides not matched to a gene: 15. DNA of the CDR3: TGTGCCAGCTCTCCAGAACAGGGGAGCACGCCCTACGAGCAGTACTTC. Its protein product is CASSPEQGSTPYEQYF.

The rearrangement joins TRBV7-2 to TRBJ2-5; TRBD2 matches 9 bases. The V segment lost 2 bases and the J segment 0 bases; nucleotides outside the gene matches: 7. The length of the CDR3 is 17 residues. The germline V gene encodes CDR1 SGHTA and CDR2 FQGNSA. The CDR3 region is CASSLSAGGLYQETQYF. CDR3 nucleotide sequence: TGTGCCAGCAGCTTATCGGCGGGGGGGCTGTACCAAGAGACCCAGTACTTC.

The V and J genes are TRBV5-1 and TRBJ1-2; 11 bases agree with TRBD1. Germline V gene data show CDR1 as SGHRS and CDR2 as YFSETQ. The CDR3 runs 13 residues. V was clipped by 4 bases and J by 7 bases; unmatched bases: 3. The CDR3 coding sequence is TGCGCCAGCAGCCTCGGGACAGGGGGTGGCTACACCTTC. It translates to CASSLGTGGGYTF.

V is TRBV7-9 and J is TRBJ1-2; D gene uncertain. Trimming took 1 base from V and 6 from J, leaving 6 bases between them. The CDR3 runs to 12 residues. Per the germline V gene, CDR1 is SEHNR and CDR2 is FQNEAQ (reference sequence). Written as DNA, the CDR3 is TGTGCCAGCAGCTTAGACAGTAATGGCTACACCTTC. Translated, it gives CASSLDSNGYTF.

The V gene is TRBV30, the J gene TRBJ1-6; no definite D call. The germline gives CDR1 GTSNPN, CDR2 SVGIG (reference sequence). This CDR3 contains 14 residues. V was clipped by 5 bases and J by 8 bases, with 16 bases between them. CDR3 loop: CAWRTRQVDSPLHF. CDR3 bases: TGTGCCTGGCGCACACGGCAGGTGGATTCACCCCTCCACTTT.

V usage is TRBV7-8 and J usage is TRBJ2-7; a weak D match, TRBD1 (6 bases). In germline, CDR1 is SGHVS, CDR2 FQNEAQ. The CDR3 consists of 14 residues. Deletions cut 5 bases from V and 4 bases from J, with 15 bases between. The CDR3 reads CASSLTTGRYEQYF. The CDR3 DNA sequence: TGTGCCAGCAGCCTGACGACAGGAAGGTACGAGCAGTACTTC.

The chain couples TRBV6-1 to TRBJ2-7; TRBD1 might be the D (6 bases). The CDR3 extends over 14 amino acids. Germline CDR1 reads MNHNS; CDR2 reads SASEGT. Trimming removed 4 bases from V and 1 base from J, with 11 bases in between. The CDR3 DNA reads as TGTGCCAGCAGTGTGTCCGGGACATCCTACGAGCAGTACTTC. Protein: CASSVSGTSYEQYF.

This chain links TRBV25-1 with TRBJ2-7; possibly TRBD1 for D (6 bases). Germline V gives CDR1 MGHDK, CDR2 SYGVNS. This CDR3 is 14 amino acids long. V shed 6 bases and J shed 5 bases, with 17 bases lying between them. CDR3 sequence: CASRDHTGLNEQYF. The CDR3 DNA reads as TGTGCCAGCAGGGACCACACAGGGTTGAACGAGCAGTACTTC.

The CDR3 DNA is TGTGCCAGCAGTTTATTTTCGAGAGGAAACGAGCAGTACTTC. This translates into CASSLFSRGNEQYF. This chain links TRBV27 with TRBJ2-7, with D unclear. This CDR3 spans 14 amino acids. Germline V gives CDR1 MNHEY, CDR2 SMNVEV (reference sequence). With 1 base removed from V and 5 bases from J, the gap between germline ends came to 12 bases.